The 28 T cell receptor beta chains in this list originate from one sample, sequenced in a study of T cell responses to AZD1222 COVID-19 vaccine. Sequencing used immunoSEQ multiplex PCR; TCRdb keeps in-frame clones, though not all of them. This table holds over 140,000 clones, nearly 95% found once. Sequenced here: peripheral blood, sampled 28 days after the second AZD1222 dose. These receptors all stem from an adult who received the AZD1222 COVID-19 vaccine.

V usage is TRBV7-2 and J usage is TRBJ2-1, with 9 positions matching TRBD2. This CDR3 region has 19 residues. CDR1 is SGHTA and CDR2 is FQGNSA in the germline V gene. The trim removed 2 bases at V and 6 bases at J, leaving 17 bases unmatched. CDR3 sequence (DNA): TGTGCCAGCAGCTTAAGACCCACTAGCGGGCCCCGAGGAAGCAATGAGCAGTTCTTC. Amino acids: CASSLRPTSGPRGSNEQFF.

The table lists this clone with a count of one. V and J are TRBV10-3 and TRBJ1-1; weak D call: TRBD1 (5 bases). Trimming removed 10 bases at V and 2 bases at J, with 20 bases between. CDR3 size: 15 residues. Germline V gene sequence: CDR1 ENHRY, CDR2 SYGVKD. CDR3 coding DNA: TGTGCCACCAGCGGGCAGGGAGGAAGAAACACTGAAGCTTTCTTT. Translated: CATSGQGGRNTEAFF.

This rearrangement joins TRBV9 to TRBJ1-4, with D possibly being TRBD1 (5 bases). This CDR3 is built from 14 residues. V was clipped by 4 bases and J by 6 bases, with 13 bases between them. Per germline, CDR1 SGDLS and CDR2 YYNGEE. Here the CDR3 reads CASSPHGGDEKLFF. The CDR3 bases are TGTGCCAGCAGCCCCCATGGGGGGGATGAAAAACTGTTTTTT.

The CDR3: CASNLRRNTEAFF. The CDR3 DNA follows: TGTGCCAGTAACCTTAGGAGGAACACTGAAGCTTTCTTT. The chain joins TRBV27 to TRBJ1-1; D is undetermined. The CDR3 runs to 13 residues. V lost 9 bases and J 1 base, leaving 12 bases between the germline ends. Germline CDR1 and CDR2: MNHEY and SMNVEV (reference sequence).

The chain employs TRBV6-8 and TRBJ1-5; 7 bases map to TRBD1. The CDR3 contains 14 residues. The V gene's germline CDR1 is MNHGY and CDR2 SAAAGT. The V segment lost 7 bases and the J segment 0 bases; nucleotides outside the gene matches: 3. The CDR3, as DNA: TGTGCCAGCATCAGGGGGACTAGCAATCAGCCCCAGCATTTT. Translated, it gives CASIRGTSNQPQHF.

The table lists this clone with a few counts. This chain uses TRBV7-8 with TRBJ2-7; no firm D call. Trimming stripped 4 bases from V and 3 bases from J, with 7 bases between. The CDR3 has 12 amino acids. Germline CDR1 and CDR2: SGHVS and FQNEAQ. The CDR3: CASSSDFYEQYF. The CDR3 region has the DNA TGTGCCAGCAGCTCCGACTTCTACGAGCAGTACTTC.

The chain recombines TRBV2 with TRBJ1-1; tentatively, D is TRBD1 (6 bases). Per germline, CDR1 SNHLY and CDR2 FYNNEI. Between the trimmed V and J ends, which lost 8 bases and 8 bases, there was a span of 15 bases. The CDR3 spans 12 residues. Here the CDR3 DNA reads TGTGCCAGCCTTACCGGACAGAAGGAAGCTTTCTTT. Translating gives CASLTGQKEAFF.

This chain connects TRBV29-1 to TRBJ2-5; 8 bases map to TRBD1. Trimming cost V 4 bases and J 9 bases; bases outside gene matches: 1. Looked up from germline, CDR1 is SQVTM and CDR2 is ANQGSEA. CDR3 length equals 10 residues. CDR3 in DNA: TGCAGCGTTGGGACAGGGCCCCAGTACTTC. The encoded protein is CSVGTGPQYF. The full variable domain, rest sourced from reference TRBV29-1 and TRBJ2-5, is SAVISQKPSRDICQRGTSLTIQCQVDSQVTMMFWYRQQPGQSLTLIATANQGSEATYESGFVIDKFPISRPNLTFSTLTVSNMSPEDSSIYLCSVGTGPQYFGPGTRLLVL.

The chain employs TRBV12-3 or TRBV12-4 and TRBJ2-1; TRBD1 matches at 7 bases. V dropped 4 bases and J dropped 9; count of bases not matched to a gene: 6. CDR3 length: 13 residues. The CDR3 nucleotides read TGTGCCAGCAGTTACGACAGGGCACTTGAGCAGTTCTTC. This gives the protein CASSYDRALEQFF.

J is TRBJ1-2 and V is TRBV7-9; D possibly corresponds to TRBD1 (5 bases). The ends were cut back, 8 bases at V and 5 bases at J, with 12 bases in the middle. The CDR3 covers 12 residues. Germline V lookup: CDR1 SEHNR, CDR2 FQNEAQ (reference sequence). CDR3 sequence: CASWDGGYGYTF. CDR3 sequence (DNA): TGTGCCAGCTGGGACGGGGGGTATGGCTACACCTTC.

J is TRBJ2-7 and V is TRBV3-1 (or the pseudogene TRBV3-2), with D possibly matching TRBD2 (6 bases). This CDR3 is built from 15 residues. CDR1 is LGHDT and CDR2 is YNNKEL in the germline V gene (reference sequence). Between the trimmed V and J ends, which lost 1 base and 0 bases, there was a span of 10 bases. The DNA of the CDR3 is TGTGCCAGCAGCCAAGGCATTAGCGGCTCCTACGAGCAGTACTTC. This codes for CASSQGISGSYEQYF.

The V call is TRBV28, the J call TRBJ1-2, with TRBD1 matching 8 bases. CDR3 length equals 14 residues. Germline V lookup: CDR1 MDHEN, CDR2 SYDVKM. The ends lost 4 bases at V and 4 bases at J; junction bases unmatched: 5. CDR3 region: CASSYGTGSYGYTF. CDR3 nucleotide sequence: TGTGCCAGCAGTTATGGGACAGGATCCTATGGCTACACCTTC.

As DNA, the CDR3 is TGTGCCAGCAGGACAGGGGGCGGAATTGGCACTGAAGCTTTCTTT. It yields the protein CASRTGGGIGTEAFF. V gene TRBV6-5 combines with J gene TRBJ1-1; 10 bases fit TRBD1. This CDR3 is built from 15 residues. Losses at the gene ends were 6 bases for V and 4 bases for J; bases not matched to a gene: 8. Germline values: CDR1 MNHEY, CDR2 SVGAGI.

This chain connects TRBV5-1 to TRBJ1-2; no clear D gene. Germline V gives CDR1 SGHRS, CDR2 YFSETQ. The CDR3 runs to 17 residues. Trimming stripped 2 bases from V and 4 bases from J, with 21 bases between. The CDR3 DNA reads as TGCGCCAGCAGCTTCGGTCTGAATAGGGTGGCGGGCTATGGCTACACCTTC. Translated: CASSFGLNRVAGYGYTF.

The chain recombines TRBV28 with TRBJ1-4; weak D call: TRBD1 (5 bases). CDR3 length: 16 amino acids. Germline V gene lookup returns CDR1 MDHEN and CDR2 SYDVKM. The ends were cut back, 5 bases at V and 8 bases at J, with 21 bases in the middle. Written as DNA, the CDR3 is TGTGCCAGCAGTCCTGCAGGAGGGGCAATAGGAGAAAAACTGTTTTTT. Protein: CASSPAGGAIGEKLFF.

This chain connects TRBV3-1 (or the pseudogene TRBV3-2) to TRBJ2-1; TRBD2 agrees at 7 bases. The trim removed 6 bases at V and 7 bases at J, leaving 9 bases unmatched. Per the germline V gene, CDR1 is LGHDT and CDR2 is YNNKEL (reference sequence). The CDR3 has 14 amino acids. The CDR3 region has the DNA TGTGCCAGCAGTTTCACCGGGACTAAAAATGAGCAGTTCTTC. Translated, it gives CASSFTGTKNEQFF.

The chain is built from TRBV3-1 (or the pseudogene TRBV3-2) and TRBJ2-1; no definite D call. Germline CDR1 is LGHDT and CDR2 is YNNKEL (reference sequence). V lost 0 bases and J 8 bases, leaving 14 bases between the germline ends. The CDR3 loop spans 15 amino acids. CDR3 sequence: CASSQDTSRFHEQFF. The CDR3 DNA follows: TGTGCCAGCAGCCAAGATACGTCTAGATTTCATGAGCAGTTCTTC.

J is TRBJ2-1 and V is TRBV30, with 9 bases that match TRBD2. Germline V gene sequence: CDR1 GTSNPN, CDR2 SVGIG (reference sequence). V lost 2 bases and J lost 8; bases outside the gene matches: 10. The CDR3 extends over 15 amino acids. Here the CDR3 reads CAWSSGGRAVDEQFF. The CDR3 DNA reads as TGTGCCTGGAGTTCTGGCGGGAGGGCCGTCGATGAGCAGTTCTTC.

The table lists this clone with a count of one. V and J are TRBV5-1 and TRBJ1-5, with no clear D. This CDR3 is 15 amino acids long. Trimming took off 4 bases at V and 5 bases at J, with 16 bases between the two ends. CDR1 is SGHRS, CDR2 YFSETQ, per germline. In DNA, the CDR3 is TGCGCCAGCAGCCCCATGGGGAGCCCCCATCAGCCCCAGCATTTT. Residues: CASSPMGSPHQPQHF.

V and J are TRBV7-9 and TRBJ2-1, with 9 bases aligning to TRBD1. The V gene end was trimmed by 5 bases and the J gene end by 6 bases; junction bases not matched to a gene: 14. The germline CDR1 and CDR2 sequences are SEHNR and FQNEAQ (reference sequence). This CDR3 region has 17 residues. As DNA, the CDR3 is TGTGCCAGCAGCACACTTCGTACAGGGGGCAAAGGCAATGAGCAGTTCTTC. Its protein is CASSTLRTGGKGNEQFF.

J is TRBJ2-4 and V is TRBV7-9; the D is unclear. Germline values: CDR1 SEHNR, CDR2 FQNEAQ (reference sequence). V was clipped by 1 base and J by 0 bases, with 10 bases between them. CDR3 length: 16 residues. CDR3 loop: CASSLDLQIAKNIQYF. CDR3 DNA sequence: TGTGCCAGCAGCTTAGACCTACAGATAGCCAAAAACATTCAGTACTTC. The entire variable domain, with the rest obtained from reference TRBV7-9 and TRBJ2-4, is as follows: DTGVSQNPRHKITKRGQNVTFRCDPISEHNRLYWYRQTLGQGPEFLTYFQNEAQLEKSRLLSDRFSAERPKGSFSTLEIQRTEQGDSAMYLCASSLDLQIAKNIQYFGAGTRLSVL.

The genes are TRBV9 and TRBJ1-6; 7 nucleotides align to TRBD1. J lost 5 bases, V lost 0 bases, and 5 bases had no gene match. Per germline, CDR1 SGDLS and CDR2 YYNGEE. CDR3 length equals 16 residues. DNA for the CDR3: TGTGCCAGCAGCGTAGACGGGACAGCTAATAATTCACCCCTCCACTTT. Translating gives CASSVDGTANNSPLHF.

This clone appeared once. Written as DNA, the CDR3 is TGTGCCAGTAGTACCCGGACAGGCCAAATCTACGAGCAGTACTTC. Translated: CASSTRTGQIYEQYF. The chain is built from TRBV19 and TRBJ2-7, with 7 nucleotides matching TRBD1. Trimming took 4 bases from V and 3 from J; bases not matched to a gene: 9. The germline gives CDR1 LNHDA, CDR2 SQIVND (reference sequence). The CDR3 extends over 15 amino acids.

J is TRBJ2-5 and V is TRBV29-1, with D perhaps matching TRBD1 or TRBD2 (5 bases each). The germline V and J ends were trimmed by 1 base and 5 bases, with 8 bases remaining between them. The CDR3 is 12 residues long. The V gene's germline CDR1 is SQVTM and CDR2 ANQGSEA. CDR3 in amino acids: CSVEGGVETQYF. CDR3 nucleotide sequence: TGCAGCGTTGAAGGAGGGGTCGAGACCCAGTACTTC.

The chain carries TRBV29-1 and TRBJ2-1; 8 nucleotides line up with TRBD1. Trimming cost V 6 bases and J 9 bases; bases outside gene matches: 13. Germline-derived CDR1 and CDR2 are SQVTM and ANQGSEA. There are 14 residues in the CDR3. CDR3 sequence (DNA): TGCAGCGTGGGGCGTCAGGGGGCCACAACTGAGCAGTTCTTC. Translated: CSVGRQGATTEQFF.

The V gene is TRBV6-4, the J gene TRBJ2-1; D not resolved. Per germline, CDR1 MRHNA and CDR2 SNTAGT. V was trimmed by 3 bases and J by 6 bases, leaving 9 bases between them. The CDR3 totals 13 residues. In nucleotides, the CDR3 is TGTGCCAGCAGTGAGAGTTTTGGCAATGAGCAGTTCTTC. Its protein product is CASSESFGNEQFF.

The chain is built from TRBV2 and TRBJ2-1, with unresolved D. The CDR3 has 11 residues. V lost 3 bases, J lost 6 bases, and 3 bases lay in between. Germline V gives CDR1 SNHLY, CDR2 FYNNEI. The CDR3 sequence: CASSDSNEQFF. As DNA, the CDR3 is TGTGCCAGCAGTGATAGCAATGAGCAGTTCTTC.

V usage is TRBV29-1 and J usage is TRBJ2-5, with D possibly called TRBD1 or TRBD2 (5 bases each). Trimming removed 2 bases from V and 2 bases from J, with 18 bases in between. Germline V gene data show CDR1 as SQVTM and CDR2 as ANQGSEA. The CDR3 has 16 amino acids. As DNA, the CDR3 is TGCAGCGTTGAAAAGGTTGAGAGGGGATGGCAAGAGACCCAGTACTTC. It translates to CSVEKVERGWQETQYF.